This TCR beta chain was sequenced during a study of T cells in localized non-small cell lung cancer. Study results and limitations: A higher density of T cells in blood coincided with extended overall survival. Uninvolved nearby lung showed the greatest T cell clonality, exceeding that found in tumor. Heterogeneity stays possible, as sequencing covered only one tumor region. In adjacent lung, a median roughly 62 of the top 100 tumor clones were found.

This clone was detected once. Antigen: not known. The CDR3 spans 16 residues. The V segment lost 2 bases and the J segment 5 bases; nucleotides outside the gene matches: 10. Germline V gene sequence: CDR1 SGDLS, CDR2 YYNGEE. Profiling relied on immunoSEQ multiplex PCR, and the TCRdb table lists in-frame clones only, not all of them. The repertoire holds 40,000 to 65,000 clones, around 84% seen once, with around 17% in the top ten. J is TRBJ2-5 and V is TRBV9, with 9 bases that match TRBD2. The receptor was derived from a female donor with stage II lung adenocarcinoma. The sequenced sample was PBMCs, obtained before any cancer treatment. The CDR3 DNA reads TGTGCCAGCAGCGTTAGAGTAGCGGGGGATCGGGAGACCCAGTACTTC. Its translation is CASSVRVAGDRETQYF.